Reported below is one T cell receptor beta chain. Its antigen is not identified. Starting material of approximately 500 ng total RNA yielded TCR beta cDNA via a constant-region primer. Three nested multiplex PCR rounds, a slightly modified ARM-PCR method, built the TCR beta libraries. Each CDR3 protein is one row after TCRdb ran MiXCR on the multiplex PCR reads. The sample has 35,000 to 40,000 distinct CDR3 sequences, roughly 74% seen once; the top ten hold 37%. The record originates from a study of tumor-infiltrating lymphocytes in primary liver carcinoma. For the study at large: The patients included men and women who were aged 30 to 69 years.

The tissue used was unsorted bulk material of 20-30 mg. RNA and DNA were co-extracted from it with the AllPrep DNA/RNA mini kit. Donors were untreated and chronically infected with HBV. Study outcomes and limitations: Relative to tumor region pairs, the tumor-adjacent and tumor-blood pairs showed overlap that was lower. When set against blood, tumors had a significantly higher top-250-clone fraction (p = 0.039).

The sequenced material came from tumor-adjacent normal liver tissue. The receptor was isolated from a man between 35 and 55 years old with primary liver carcinoma and hepatitis B virus infection.

The DNA for the CDR3 is TGCAGCGCCGATGTAGGGGTCAATGAGCAGTTCTTC. Its translation: CSADVGVNEQFF. The chain uses TRBV29-1 and TRBJ2-1, with a tentative D call TRBD1 (5 bases). CDR3 length: 12 residues. V was cut by 7 bases and J by 6 bases, with 13 bases left in between. From germline, CDR1 is SQVTM and CDR2 ANQGSEA.